The clone carrying this T cell receptor beta chain appeared many times. The data were obtained in a study of T-cell reconstitution after alpha-beta-depleted transplantation in children. The TCRbeta library incorporated unique molecular identifiers. TCRdb re-analysed the PCR reads in MiXCR, keeping a single row per CDR3 protein. The sample has 400,000 to 450,000 distinct CDR3 sequences, 43% seen once. The sample was PBMCs, taken before TCRalphabeta/CD19-depleted stem cell transplant. This receptor was taken from a girl under 10 years old with aplastic anemia, due to receive a stem cell transplant.

The CDR3 DNA sequence: TGCAGTGCTTACCGACTAGCGGGACGCACAGATACGCAGTATTTT. It translates to CSAYRLAGRTDTQYF. The V call is TRBV20-1, the J call TRBJ2-3; 11 bases are a match to TRBD2. Trimming removed 5 bases from V and 1 base from J; junction bases left unmatched: 5. CDR3 length: 15 residues. The germline V gene encodes CDR1 DFQATT and CDR2 SNEGSKA (reference sequence).